This T cell receptor (beta chain) was captured in a study of tumor and adjacent non-tumor tissue in lung cancer. About the research overall: Histology: about twelve adenocarcinoma, 2 squamous cell carcinoma, 1 small cell lung cancer.

TCRbeta libraries were built with three rounds of nested PCR, modified from ARM-PCR. In TCRdb, the multiplex PCR reads were re-called with MiXCR into one record per CDR3 protein. Among 65,000 to 80,000 distinct CDR3 sequences listed, 55% to 85% were seen once. RNA was extracted from bulk tissue without any cell sorting. Note on this clonotype: The missing conserved phenylalanine or tryptophan at the end of this CDR3 makes a read error likely.

Germline CDR1 and CDR2: DFQATT and SNEGSKA (reference sequence). Trimming pared 3 bases from V and 8 bases from J, leaving 22 bases between. CDR3 length equals 16 residues. V and J are TRBV20-1 and TRBJ2-2; D is perhaps TRBD1 or TRBD2 (5 bases each). Input material: lung tumor tissue. The TCR sequence derives from a man in his fifties or sixties with non-small cell lung cancer. The CDR3 sequence: CSASKTIGAFPGELFL. For the CDR3, the DNA is TGCAGTGCTAGTAAGACTATCGGGGCGTTCCCTGGGGAGCTGTTTTTA.